The T cell receptor (beta chain) under discussion was sequenced for a study of Ad26.COV2.S vaccination and SARS-CoV-2 variants. Whole-study context: Once or twice, 56 days apart, Ad26.COV2.S was delivered intramuscularly.

Study-level points and caveats: Reportedly, after vaccination the spike-specific CD8+ and CD4+ T cell responses displayed substantial breadth.

Treatment of the sample: over 15 received Ad26.COV2.S at low or high dose, single or two shots; about 5 received placebo; per-sample allocation not given. Vaccine and placebo recipients were sampled on day 63 after the first injection. The vaccine delivered Wuhan-strain SARS-CoV-2 spike through an Ad26 vector. Worth noting for this clone: Its antigen is not identified.

TCRdb keeps only in-frame clones here, not all; method: immunoSEQ multiplex PCR. The sample has approximately 420,000 clones, 85% to 90% seen once; the top ten hold about 3.6%. The germline CDR1 and CDR2 sequences are LNHDA and SQIVND (reference sequence). The CDR3 has 16 residues. V shed 4 bases and J shed 0 bases, with 13 bases lying between them. V gene TRBV19 combines with J gene TRBJ1-3, with unresolved D. The specimen was peripheral blood, collected in a trial of Ad26.COV2.S vaccine versus placebo. The receptor was isolated from a person between 18 and 65 years old who received the Ad26.COV2.S COVID-19 vaccine or a placebo. CDR3 sequence (DNA): TGTGCCAGTAGTACTTTACTATTCTCCTCTGGAAACACCATATATTTT. It codes for CASSTLLFSSGNTIYF.